Following are 3 T cell receptor beta chains from one sample sequenced in a study of beta chain features in type 1 diabetes. Isolated RNA was reverse transcribed in full, so expressed TCRB transcripts were sequenced. Clones were read by immunoSEQ multiplex PCR, and TCRdb kept only the in-frame ones, dropping some. The sample carries 330,000 or so clones, around 13% recorded once. These receptors are not linked to any known antigen. Whole-study findings and limits: Across all four CD4+ subsets, people with type 1 diabetes showed modestly shorter TCRB CDR3s.

Sequences were obtained from naive CD4+ T cells from blood. These receptors came from a woman under 30 with type 1 diabetes.

The CDR3 spells CARGCRGFTDTQYF. Here the CDR3 DNA reads TGCGCCAGAGGATGCCGGGGGTTCACAGATACGCAGTATTTT. The chain recombines TRBV23-1 with TRBJ2-3; D possibly corresponds to TRBD2 (6 bases). TRBV23-1 is given ORF status, its function remaining uncertain. The V and J ends lost 9 bases and 2 bases respectively, with 15 bases between them. The CDR3 has 14 residues.

This clone showed up just a few times. This chain links TRBV7-9 with TRBJ2-7, with 8 positions matching TRBD1. Germline lookup yields CDR1 SEHNR and CDR2 FQNEAQ (reference sequence). CDR3 size: 14 residues. V lost 4 bases and J lost 5; bases outside the gene matches: 7. CDR3 loop: CASSSDREFNEQYF. CDR3 DNA: TGTGCCAGCAGCTCGGACAGGGAATTTAACGAGCAGTACTTC.

There are a few counts of this clone. The chain has TRBV11-3 and TRBJ2-7; D may be TRBD1 (5 bases). CDR3 length: 13 amino acids. Germline V CDR1 and CDR2: SGHNT, YENEEA. V was shortened by 5 bases and J by 4 bases, with 12 bases between the two germline ends. Here the CDR3 reads CASSPRREYEQYF. The CDR3 DNA reads as TGTGCCAGCAGCCCTCGCAGGGAATACGAGCAGTACTTC.